The rows below give T cell receptor beta chains drawn from one sample of a study of blood T cell repertoires in COVID-19. Method: immunoSEQ multiplex PCR; TCRdb's copy keeps in-frame clones and lacks some. The data contain roughly 200,000 clones, approximately 90% of them singletons. Sequenced: PBMCs or T cells enriched from blood (not recorded which). Every receptor here comes from a man in his late teens or twenties with acute COVID-19. Both conserved end residues are part of each CDR3. D genes are given only for firm matches. Clone size appears in some rows only: once, few, many, or a class for an expanded clone.

TRBD2,TRBJ2-1,few,TRBV5-1,CASSLRAGEVNEQFF,TGCGCCAGCAGCTTACGAGCGGGGGAGGTGAATGAGCAGTTCTTC
-,TRBJ2-5,-,TRBV7-9,CASSLEGWSTGQEAQYF,TGTGCCAGCAGCTTAGAAGGGTGGAGTACAGGGCAAGAGGCCCAGTACTTC
-,TRBJ2-7,-,TRBV28,CASSNSPSTTEGYEQYF,TGTGCCAGCAGTAACTCCCCGTCGACTACAGAGGGATACGAGCAGTACTTC
-,TRBJ1-1,-,TRBV29-1,CSVETGNTEAFF,TGCAGCGTTGAAACAGGGAACACTGAAGCTTTCTTT
-,TRBJ2-1,-,TRBV11-3,CASSLDWQGNNEQFF,TGTGCCAGCAGCTTAGATTGGCAGGGAAACAATGAGCAGTTCTTC
TRBD2,TRBJ2-3,-,TRBV7-2,CASSLMGLAGTSTDTQYF,TGTGCCAGCAGCTTAATGGGACTAGCGGGAACTAGCACAGATACGCAGTATTTT
-,TRBJ2-1,-,TRBV4-1,CASSQDGGGTFYNEQFF,TGCGCCAGCAGCCAAGATGGAGGCGGTACCTTCTACAATGAGCAGTTCTTC
-,TRBJ1-1,many,TRBV15,CATSRDFEGSEAFF,TGTGCCACCAGCAGAGATTTCGAGGGCTCTGAAGCTTTCTTT
TRBD2,TRBJ2-7,-,TRBV7-2,CASSLASGTYGQYF,TGTGCCAGCAGCTTAGCTAGCGGGACTTACGGGCAGTACTTC
-,TRBJ2-7,-,TRBV28,CASSFYGGGRYEQYF,TGTGCCAGCAGTTTTTACGGTGGTGGGAGGTACGAGCAGTACTTC
TRBD1,TRBJ1-1,-,TRBV6-5,CASRPGQGRTEAFF,TGTGCCAGCAGACCGGGACAGGGGAGGACTGAAGCTTTCTTT
-,TRBJ1-1,-,TRBV27,CASPKGGGKWFGDTEAFF,TGTGCCAGCCCCAAGGGGGGAGGGAAGTGGTTCGGGGACACTGAAGCTTTCTTT